The 16 T cell receptor beta chains listed next were all sequenced from one sample in a study of T cell responses to AZD1222 COVID-19 vaccine. The method was immunoSEQ multiplex PCR; TCRdb's version includes in-frame clones alone and lacks a portion of them. The data hold under 150,000 clones, with approximately 90% observed a single time. Here the sequenced sample was peripheral blood, taken on day 0 of MenACWY control vaccination. These receptors came from an adult in good health.

The chain is built from TRBV19 and TRBJ1-5, with D hard to call. This CDR3 region has 15 residues. V lost 1 base and J 0 bases, leaving 7 bases between the germline ends. Germline CDR1 is LNHDA and CDR2 is SQIVND (reference sequence). CDR3 sequence: CASSIVAGSNQPQHF. The CDR3, as DNA: TGTGCCAGTAGTATAGTAGCAGGTAGCAATCAGCCCCAGCATTTT.

The V call is TRBV10-3, the J call TRBJ2-1; maybe TRBD2 (5 bases). Germline CDR1 and CDR2: ENHRY and SYGVKD. The CDR3 is made up of 17 amino acids. Trimming left V 2 bases short and J 4 bases short, with 18 bases between. The CDR3 DNA reads TGTGCCATCAGTGAGGGCGGGCCCGGGGAGATATACAATGAGCAGTTCTTC. Translation gives CAISEGGPGEIYNEQFF.

The CDR3 sequence: CASSLEGLAGPRSYNEQFF. The CDR3 coding sequence is TGTGCCAGCAGCTTAGAGGGACTAGCGGGACCTCGCTCCTACAATGAGCAGTTCTTC. J is TRBJ2-1 and V is TRBV11-2; 13 bases fit TRBD2. The CDR3 is made up of 19 amino acids. The germline V gene has CDR1 SGHAT and CDR2 FQNNGV. V was clipped by 0 bases and J by 0 bases; unmatched bases: 5.

This clone was seen once. The chain uses TRBV29-1 and TRBJ1-2, with D possibly matching TRBD1 (5 bases). CDR3 length: 13 residues. V was cut by 6 bases and J by 3 bases, with 14 bases left in between. Germline CDR1 and CDR2: SQVTM and ANQGSEA. CDR3 sequence: CSVGSGTDYGYTF. Here the CDR3 DNA reads TGCAGCGTCGGTTCCGGGACGGACTATGGCTACACCTTC.

The V gene is TRBV6-5, the J gene TRBJ1-2, with D perhaps TRBD1 (5 bases). With 6 bases removed from V and 5 bases from J, the gap between germline ends came to 13 bases. Per germline, CDR1 MNHEY and CDR2 SVGAGI. The CDR3 spans 13 residues. Here the CDR3 reads CASSRLGVYGYTF. The CDR3 DNA reads TGTGCCAGCAGCCGATTGGGGGTGTATGGCTACACCTTC.

The J gene is TRBJ1-5, the V gene TRBV6-5; maybe TRBD1 (5 bases). This CDR3 comprises 14 residues. Trimming shortened V by 7 bases and J by 6 bases, and 16 bases separated the two germline ends. The germline V gene encodes CDR1 MNHEY and CDR2 SVGAGI. The CDR3, as DNA: TGTGCCAGCACTACCGGGACTACGGGTCAGCCCCAGCATTTT. Translation: CASTTGTTGQPQHF.

V is TRBV5-4 and J is TRBJ2-7; D tentatively reads TRBD1 or TRBD2 (6 bases each). Germline V CDR1 and CDR2: SGHNT, YYREEE (reference sequence). V lost 4 bases and J 3 bases, leaving 20 bases between the germline ends. This CDR3 is 16 amino acids long. Here the CDR3 DNA reads TGTGCCAGCAGCCGGAGGGGACAAGGATTAAACTACGAGCAGTACTTC. It yields the protein CASSRRGQGLNYEQYF.

The chain combines TRBV7-2 with TRBJ1-5; D gene unclear. V was pared by 2 bases and J by 4 bases, with 6 bases between. Per the germline V gene, CDR1 is SGHTA and CDR2 is FQGNSA. The CDR3 is made up of 13 amino acids. The CDR3 protein is CASSLMGNQPQHF. The CDR3 bases are TGTGCCAGCAGCTTAATGGGGAATCAGCCCCAGCATTTT.

The rearrangement joins TRBV19 to TRBJ2-7, with D perhaps TRBD1 (6 bases). The CDR3 is made up of 13 amino acids. Germline loops: CDR1 LNHDA, CDR2 SQIVND (reference sequence). Trimming took 6 bases from V and 6 from J, leaving 15 bases between them. The CDR3: CASSRGRWGEQYF. In DNA form, the CDR3 reads TGTGCCAGTAGCAGGGGTAGATGGGGCGAGCAGTACTTC.

This CDR3 is CASAQGPLLEQFF. CDR3 nucleotides: TGCGCCAGCGCACAGGGGCCGCTCTTGGAGCAGTTCTTC. The chain has TRBV5-1 and TRBJ2-1, with 7 bases fitting TRBD1. Unmatched junction bases numbered 11, after V lost 7 bases and J lost 10 bases. Germline V gives CDR1 SGHRS, CDR2 YFSETQ. The CDR3 has 13 residues.

The chain is built from TRBV5-1 and TRBJ2-1; TRBD2 aligns across 8 bases. The length of the CDR3 is 18 residues. With V trimmed by 2 bases and J by 3 bases, 13 bases remained unmatched. Germline V CDR1 and CDR2: SGHRS, YFSETQ. The CDR3 DNA sequence: TGCGCCAGCAGCTTAGAGGCTAGCGGGTTCCGATTCTACAATGAGCAGTTCTTC. Translation: CASSLEASGFRFYNEQFF.

The chain is built from TRBV5-4 and TRBJ1-1, with 7 bases fitting TRBD1. The CDR3 runs to 13 residues. Trimming removed 3 bases from V and 3 bases from J; junction bases left unmatched: 2. Per germline, CDR1 SGHNT and CDR2 YYREEE (reference sequence). For the CDR3, the DNA is TGTGCCAGCAGCTCAGACAGGGACACTGAAGCTTTCTTT. It specifies CASSSDRDTEAFF.

This chain connects TRBV6-5 to TRBJ2-5; the D is unclear. Germline V gene data show CDR1 as MNHEY and CDR2 as SVGAGI. This CDR3 is built from 15 residues. The V and J ends lost 4 bases and 8 bases respectively, with 20 bases between them. The DNA of the CDR3 is TGTGCCAGCAGTTTCAGAGGTTTTAGATTCCGCACCCAGTACTTC. Its protein product is CASSFRGFRFRTQYF.

The V and J genes are TRBV6-6 and TRBJ1-6; D is unclear. The germline V gene has CDR1 MNHNY and CDR2 SVGAGI (reference sequence). Trimming shortened V by 7 bases and J by 6 bases, and 7 bases separated the two germline ends. The CDR3 sequence is 12 residues long. The CDR3 spells CASTIGNSPLHF. The CDR3 DNA follows: TGTGCCAGCACCATCGGTAATTCACCCCTCCACTTT.

A few counts support this clone. This chain links TRBV19 with TRBJ2-7; 10 bases line up with TRBD2. The V and J ends lost 2 bases and 2 bases, in that order; junction bases with no gene match: 3. CDR3 length equals 15 residues. Germline V gives CDR1 LNHDA, CDR2 SQIVND (reference sequence). CDR3 nucleotide sequence: TGTGCCAGTAGTATATTAGCGGGAGGAACCTACGAGCAGTACTTC. It specifies CASSILAGGTYEQYF.

CDR3 bases: TGTGCCAGCATTGCTCCAGGGGGGACTAATGAAAAACTGTTTTTT. Translated: CASIAPGGTNEKLFF. The J gene is TRBJ1-4, the V gene TRBV27; 7 nucleotides match TRBD1. J was trimmed by 2 bases and V by 7 bases; bases with no gene match: 7. Germline V gives CDR1 MNHEY, CDR2 SMNVEV (reference sequence). The CDR3 is 15 residues long. The full variable domain, rest sourced from reference TRBV27 and TRBJ1-4, is EAQVTQNPRYLITVTGKKLTVTCSQNMNHEYMSWYRQDPGLGLRQIYYSMNVEVTDKGDVPEGYKVSRKEKRNFPLILESPSPNQTSLYFCASIAPGGTNEKLFFGSGTQLSVL.